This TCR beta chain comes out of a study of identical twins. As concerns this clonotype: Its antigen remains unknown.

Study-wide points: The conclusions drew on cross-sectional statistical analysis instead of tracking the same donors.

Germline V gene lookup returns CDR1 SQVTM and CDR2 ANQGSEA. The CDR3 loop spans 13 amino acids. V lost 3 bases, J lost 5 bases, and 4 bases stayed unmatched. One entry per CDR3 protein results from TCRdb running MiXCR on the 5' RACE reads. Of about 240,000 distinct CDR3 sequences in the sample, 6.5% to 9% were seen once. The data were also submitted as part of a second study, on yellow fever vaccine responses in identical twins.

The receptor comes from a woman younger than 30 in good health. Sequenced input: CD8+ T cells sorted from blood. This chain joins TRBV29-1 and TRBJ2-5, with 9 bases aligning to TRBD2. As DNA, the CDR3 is TGCAGCGTTGATGTTAGCGGGGGTGAGACCCAGTACTTC. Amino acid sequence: CSVDVSGGETQYF.